Below, 6 T cell receptor beta chains from the same sample are listed, as sequenced in a study of blood T cell repertoires in COVID-19. The assay was immunoSEQ multiplex PCR, and TCRdb's table has in-frame clones only and misses some. Of about 170,000 clones listed, around four fifths were seen once; the top ten hold roughly 15%. The sequencing sample was made of peripheral blood. These TCRs come from a woman aged 70-85 years with COVID-19, enrolled during active disease.

The chain links TRBV30 to TRBJ2-2, with a possible D match to TRBD1 (5 bases). The V and J ends lost 4 bases and 2 bases respectively, with 11 bases between them. CDR1 GTSNPN and CDR2 SVGIG come from the germline V gene (reference sequence). The CDR3 sequence is 14 residues long. CDR3 bases: TGTGCCTGGAAAAGGACACGCAACACCGGGGAGCTGTTTTTT. It yields the protein CAWKRTRNTGELFF.

The chain has TRBV7-9 and TRBJ1-1; 8 nucleotides match TRBD1. From germline, CDR1 is SEHNR and CDR2 FQNEAQ (reference sequence). Trimming at V came to 2 bases and at J to 4 bases, leaving 12 bases not matched to a gene. This CDR3 has 17 residues. CDR3 sequence (DNA): TGTGCCAGCAGCTTAATCCCGGACAGGGAATCATCCACTGAAGCTTTCTTT. Translation: CASSLIPDRESSTEAFF.

This chain links TRBV3-1 (or the pseudogene TRBV3-2) with TRBJ2-3; 10 bases match TRBD2. Germline V gene data show CDR1 as LGHDT and CDR2 as YNNKEL (reference sequence). The CDR3 consists of 17 residues. V was pared by 4 bases and J by 3 bases, with 10 bases of the junction left unmatched. The CDR3 region is CASSPQRASGRTDTQYF. CDR3 coding DNA: TGTGCCAGCAGCCCCCAAAGGGCTAGCGGGAGAACAGATACGCAGTATTTT.

J is TRBJ2-2 and V is TRBV5-1; D gene ambiguous. V lost 2 bases and J 3 bases, leaving 14 bases between the germline ends. Germline CDR1 and CDR2: SGHRS and YFSETQ. The CDR3 extends over 16 amino acids. The CDR3 nucleotides are TGCGCCAGCAGCTTCCTCCTTGGGCAGGACACCGGGGAGCTGTTTTTT. This encodes CASSFLLGQDTGELFF.

The V call is TRBV28, the J call TRBJ1-3; 10 positions match TRBD1. The germline gives CDR1 MDHEN, CDR2 SYDVKM. This CDR3 is built from 15 residues. The trim removed 5 bases at V and 6 bases at J, leaving 7 bases unmatched. The CDR3 DNA reads as TGTGCCAGCAGTCGACAGGGGGCGAAGAAAAACACCATATATTTT. Amino acid sequence: CASSRQGAKKNTIYF.

The chain's CDR3 is CASSYPSLGGSYTF. The CDR3 DNA follows: TGTGCCAGCAGTTACCCCTCCCTAGGAGGGAGCTACACCTTC. The genes are TRBV6-2 or TRBV6-3 and TRBJ1-2, with D unclear. This CDR3 spans 14 amino acids. V lost 2 bases and J 9 bases, leaving 16 bases between the germline ends. Looked up from germline, CDR1 is MNHEY and CDR2 is SVGEGT.